The rows below give T cell receptor beta chains drawn from one sample of a study of blood T cell repertoires in COVID-19. Assay used: immunoSEQ multiplex PCR; TCRdb lists only in-frame clones, some missing. This table has hundreds of thousands of clones, 85% to 90% appearing once. Sequencing was performed on peripheral blood. Every receptor here comes from a man aged 50-60 years with COVID-19, enrolled during active disease. Each CDR3 is given with its conserved first and last residue. A D gene is named only where the DNA matches it firmly. A clone size is listed for some rows: how often the clone was seen (once, few, many), or a class if it is expanded.

v_gene	d_gene	j_gene	abundance	CDR3nt	CDR3aa
TRBV21-1	.	TRBJ1-1	.	TGTGCCAGGAGAGATTACAGGGATCGTTGGATGGCTTTCTTT	CARRDYRDRWMAFF
TRBV10-1	.	TRBJ1-1	.	TGCGCCAGCAGTGCCCAGGGGAGCACTGAAGCTTTCTTT	CASSAQGSTEAFF
TRBV19	TRBD2	TRBJ2-7	.	TGTGCCAGTAGTAGAACGGGGACTAGCGGAATATCCTACGAGCAGTACTTC	CASSRTGTSGISYEQYF
TRBV5-4	.	TRBJ1-1	.	TGTGCCAGCAGCGCCTCTACGAACACTGAAGCTTTCTTT	CASSASTNTEAFF
TRBV5-1	TRBD1	TRBJ2-2	.	TGCGCCAGCAGCGTGGGACAGGGATCGAACACCGGGGAGCTGTTTTTT	CASSVGQGSNTGELFF
TRBV3-1/TRBV3-2	TRBD1	TRBJ1-2	once	TGTGCCAGCAGCCCTCTTCTAAGACAGGGCAGAAGTTACTATGGCTACACCTTC	CASSPLLRQGRSYYGYTF
TRBV5-1	TRBD2	TRBJ2-2	.	TGCGCCAGCAGCTTGGGGGGCCCGGGACTAGCGTTGAACACCGGGGAGCTGTTTTTT	CASSLGGPGLALNTGELFF
TRBV30	TRBD1	TRBJ1-2	.	TGTGCCTGCAACCAGGCGGGACAGAAATTTTATGGCTACACCTTC	CACNQAGQKFYGYTF
TRBV11-2	.	TRBJ1-4	.	TGTGCCAGCAAGAGCCGGGACATCAGTAATGAAAAACTGTTTTTT	CASKSRDISNEKLFF
TRBV11-1	.	TRBJ2-2	once	TGTGCCAGCAGCTTAGCGTGGGCTACCTCGGTGGTCACCGGGGAGCTGTTTTTT	CASSLAWATSVVTGELFF
TRBV6-4	TRBD1	TRBJ1-6	few	TGTGCCAGCAGCGCCACAGGGGATAATTCACCCCTCCACTTT	CASSATGDNSPLHF
TRBV6-5	TRBD2	TRBJ2-7	.	TGTGCCAGCAGTAAGCTAGCGGGAGGGGCCTACGAGCAGTACTTC	CASSKLAGGAYEQYF
TRBV19	TRBD1	TRBJ1-5	.	TGTGCCAGTACGGGGACAGGGGGCAATCAGCCCCAGCATTTT	CASTGTGGNQPQHF
TRBV5-1	TRBD1	TRBJ2-1	.	TGCGCCAGCAGCTTGGCCCGGACAGGGGGTTTCAATGAGCAGTTCTTC	CASSLARTGGFNEQFF
TRBV6-4	.	TRBJ1-1	.	TGTGCCAGCAGAACCAGCAGCGAGAACACTGAAGCTTTCTTT	CASRTSSENTEAFF
TRBV3-1/TRBV3-2	TRBD1	TRBJ1-5	.	TGTGCCAGCAGCCAGGCTGGGACAGGGGTGCTACAGCCCCAGCATTTT	CASSQAGTGVLQPQHF
TRBV5-1	.	TRBJ1-1	.	TGCGCCAGCAAACAGGCCCTGAACACTGAAGCTTTCTTT	CASKQALNTEAFF
TRBV5-1	.	TRBJ2-3	.	TGCGCCAGCAGTTCCACAGAGCCCACAGATACGCAGTATTTT	CASSSTEPTDTQYF
TRBV6-5	.	TRBJ2-3	.	TGTGCCAGCAGTTACGAAGGGAGAAGAGATACGCAGTATTTT	CASSYEGRRDTQYF
TRBV5-1	.	TRBJ2-2	.	TGCGCCAGCAGCCCCACCCCAGGGTCGGGGGTCACCGGGGAGCTGTTTTTT	CASSPTPGSGVTGELFF
TRBV5-5	.	TRBJ1-2	.	TGTGCCAGCAGCTTGGCCCAGGGTAGGGCGTATGGCTACACCTTC	CASSLAQGRAYGYTF
TRBV6-2/TRBV6-3	.	TRBJ2-7	.	TGTGCCAGCAGTTACTCGAGCATTCTCGCCGAGCAGTACTTC	CASSYSSILAEQYF
TRBV2	TRBD1	TRBJ2-5	.	TGTGCCAGCAGAGCCGGGACAGTTCAAGAGACCCAGTACTTC	CASRAGTVQETQYF
TRBV10-2	.	TRBJ1-1	.	TGCGCCAGCAGTCCAACGGTAACTGAAGCTTTCTTT	CASSPTVTEAFF
TRBV30	TRBD1	TRBJ1-1	.	TGTGCCTGGAGTGTTCTCGAGACAGGGCTCACTGAAGCTTTCTTT	CAWSVLETGLTEAFF
TRBV5-1	TRBD1	TRBJ2-5	.	TGCGCCAGCAGCGTCGAAGGGACAGGATCCGGGACCCAGTACTTC	CASSVEGTGSGTQYF
TRBV4-2	TRBD2	TRBJ2-7	.	TGTGCCAGCAGCCAAGAGACCCCGGGACTAGCGGGATATAAAGGATCCTACGAGCAGTACTTC	CASSQETPGLAGYKGSYEQYF
TRBV29-1	TRBD1	TRBJ1-4	.	TGCAGCGTTGCGGACAGGGGTGATGAAAAACTGTTTTTT	CSVADRGDEKLFF
TRBV19	TRBD1	TRBJ2-1	.	TGTGCCAGTAGAGACGCGAACCGGGGACAGAGAAACAATGAGCAGTTCTTC	CASRDANRGQRNNEQFF
TRBV6-5	TRBD2	TRBJ2-7	.	TGTGCCAGCAACGGGCTAGCGGGACTCTACGAGCAGTACTTC	CASNGLAGLYEQYF
TRBV19	TRBD2	TRBJ2-7	.	TGTGCCAGTAGCCTCGGGGGGTTGTCCTACGAGCAGTACTTC	CASSLGGLSYEQYF
TRBV6-6	TRBD1	TRBJ2-1	once	TGTGCCAGCACGACAGGGGGCATTTACAATGAGCAGTTCTTC	CASTTGGIYNEQFF
TRBV4-1	TRBD2	TRBJ2-7	.	TGCGCCAGCAGCCAGGGGATAGCGGGGTTCTCCTACGAGCAGTACTTC	CASSQGIAGFSYEQYF
TRBV5-1	TRBD2	TRBJ2-1	.	TGCGCCAGCAGCTTGGCTAGCGGGAAGATGCATGAGCAGTTCTTC	CASSLASGKMHEQFF
TRBV2	.	TRBJ1-1	few	TGTGCCAGCAGAGAACAGGGTGTTCTCACTGAAGCTTTCTTT	CASREQGVLTEAFF
TRBV7-2	TRBD1	TRBJ2-7	.	TGTGCCAGCAGCGCTCAACCCGGGACAGGGGCCGTCCGAGCCTACGAGCAGTACTTC	CASSAQPGTGAVRAYEQYF
TRBV6-5	.	TRBJ2-7	.	TGTGCCAGCAATGGTGCAGAAAAATACGAGCAGTACTTC	CASNGAEKYEQYF
TRBV14	.	TRBJ1-2	.	TGTGCCAGCAGTCACGGACTGAGCTATGGCTACACCTTC	CASSHGLSYGYTF
TRBV28	.	TRBJ1-5	.	TGTGCCAGCAGTCTTACAGGGTTGAGTCAGCCCCAGCATTTT	CASSLTGLSQPQHF
TRBV5-5	.	TRBJ1-5	.	TGTGCCAGCAGCTTAGGACAGTCTAATCAGCCCCAGCATTTT	CASSLGQSNQPQHF
TRBV10-1	.	TRBJ1-3	.	TGCGCCAGCAGTGAGCCGTCCCCTTCTGGAAACACCATATATTTT	CASSEPSPSGNTIYF
TRBV6-2/TRBV6-3	.	TRBJ2-2	.	TGTGCCAGCAGTTACGGTGGGCCCGGGGAGCTGTTTTTT	CASSYGGPGELFF
TRBV11-2	.	TRBJ1-1	.	TGTGCCAGCAGCTTAGCCCAGAGGGCTGGTCCGAACACTGAAGCTTTCTTT	CASSLAQRAGPNTEAFF
TRBV5-6	.	TRBJ2-6	.	TGTGCCAGCAGCTTACAGGGTTCAGGGGCCAACGTCCTGACTTTC	CASSLQGSGANVLTF
TRBV9	TRBD2	TRBJ2-7	once	TGTGCCAGCAGCCCCCACGCGGGAGGGCCAGGATACGAGCAGTACTTC	CASSPHAGGPGYEQYF
TRBV7-9	TRBD2	TRBJ2-3	.	TGTGCCAGCAGCCGGACTAGCGGGAGTACAGATACGCAGTATTTT	CASSRTSGSTDTQYF
TRBV6-5	.	TRBJ2-7	.	TGTGCCAGTTATAGCGACACTTCACCTAGCGAGCAGTACTTC	CASYSDTSPSEQYF
TRBV7-7	.	TRBJ2-2	.	TGTGCTAGCAGCTTACGCGCGGGGTTTAACACCGGGGAGCTGTTTTTT	CASSLRAGFNTGELFF
TRBV5-4	TRBD2	TRBJ2-7	.	TGTGCCAGCAGCTTCGGGGGGGCCCAGCCCTACGAGCAGTACTTC	CASSFGGAQPYEQYF
TRBV9	TRBD2	TRBJ2-1	.	TGTGCCAGCAGCCCCCGGGGGGGGCCCGACAATGAGCAGTTCTTC	CASSPRGGPDNEQFF
TRBV28	.	TRBJ2-1	.	TGTGCCAGCAGTTTAGTTTCTCGGCGGGCCCCTACCTACAATGAGCAGTTCTTC	CASSLVSRRAPTYNEQFF